The T cell receptor beta chain under discussion was sequenced for a study of T cell repertoires in cytomegalovirus infection (dated 2019 in TCRdb). Notes on the research overall: Donor HLA type was relevant to the analysis, because carriage of CMV infection together with the matching HLA type was indicated by public TCR beta signatures.

Notes on this clonotype: Its cognate antigen has yet to be identified. Base qualities are missing; no much larger clone stands one base away.

The research as a whole found: The ex vivo response was dominated by HLA-C-restricted CMV-specific TCR beta clonotypes, and the single most frequent clonotype in two of eight donors was supplied by these HLA-C-restricted clonotypes. Carriers of CMV infection plus the relevant HLA type were discriminated by the cumulative frequency of public TCR beta family members in the study cohort and in an independent roughly 370-donor cohort.

Sequencing took place on an Illumina HiSeq 1500. Through fastp at Q25 and MiXCR, TCRdb rebuilt clones from the public reads, retaining in-frame beta chains. Each CDR3 protein appears once, grouped with its most common genes and DNA. A total of about 530,000 distinct CDR3 sequences appear in this sample, 26% of them only once. Less than 15% of the sample goes to the ten largest clones. Sequencing was performed on PBMCs. The receptor comes from a human donor in good health (CMV status not recorded). Some clones in this sample may be carry-over from other donors' samples.

The sequenced DNA is TGTGCCAGCAGCTTAGAGGTCAGGGGTGAGCAGTACTTC. Translated, it gives CASSLEVRGEQYF. The chain links TRBV7-8 with TRBJ2-7; possibly the D gene is TRBD1, per 6 matching bases. Counted from cysteine to phenylalanine, this CDR3 has 13 amino acids. Here the CDR3 DNA is all that survives: 39 bases in frame from base 1. Based on the germline V gene, the CDR1 and CDR2 sequences are SGHVS and FQNEAQ. Trimming costs V 1 base and J 7 bases, and their ends lie 11 bases apart.